One and the same sample provided the 32 T cell receptor beta chains below, sequenced in a study of blood T cell repertoires in COVID-19. The data were produced by immunoSEQ multiplex PCR, yet TCRdb's version contains in-frame clones alone and is incomplete. Here the sample spans about 310,000 clones, around 87% being singletons. The sequenced sample was peripheral blood. Receptors originate from a man between 45 and 60 years old with active or convalescent COVID-19.

The genes are TRBV2 and TRBJ1-1; D perhaps matches TRBD1 (6 bases). V was shortened by 5 bases and J by 1 base, with 11 bases between the two germline ends. The CDR3 totals 14 residues. Germline lookup yields CDR1 SNHLY and CDR2 FYNNEI. The CDR3 region is CASSKLTGNTEAFF. The CDR3, as DNA: TGTGCCAGCAGTAAGTTGACAGGGAACACTGAAGCTTTCTTT.

The chain uses TRBV3-1 (or the pseudogene TRBV3-2) and TRBJ1-1; 11 bases are a match to TRBD1. This CDR3 has 16 amino acids. Looked up from germline, CDR1 is LGHDT and CDR2 is YNNKEL (reference sequence). V gave up 0 bases and J gave up 5 bases; unmatched junction bases: 5. The CDR3 is CASSQDPRDRGTEAFF. The CDR3 bases are TGTGCCAGCAGCCAAGATCCCCGGGACAGGGGGACTGAAGCTTTCTTT.

V usage is TRBV24-1 and J usage is TRBJ2-7, with 7 bases fitting TRBD1. The CDR3 is made up of 14 amino acids. V shed 6 bases and J 4 bases; nucleotides not matched to a gene: 8. Germline loops: CDR1 KGHDR, CDR2 SFDVKD. The CDR3 region has the DNA TGTGCCACCAGTCCGGGACAGCTGTGGTACGAGCAGTACTTC. Its protein is CATSPGQLWYEQYF.

The chain combines TRBV9 with TRBJ2-7, with D maybe TRBD2 (5 bases). CDR1 and CDR2 from the germline V gene are SGDLS and YYNGEE. CDR3 size: 12 residues. V was cut by 4 bases and J by 5 bases, with 10 bases left in between. CDR3 bases: TGTGCCAGCAGCCCCCGGGGAGACGAGCAGTACTTC. Its translation: CASSPRGDEQYF.

The chain links TRBV6-6 to TRBJ2-3, with 7 nucleotides matching TRBD1. Germline V gene lookup returns CDR1 MNHNY and CDR2 SVGAGI (reference sequence). The CDR3 totals 13 residues. V lost 7 bases, J lost 4 bases, and 5 bases stayed unmatched. The DNA for the CDR3 is TGTGCCAGCAACCCTGGACAGGCAGATACGCAGTATTTT. It yields the protein CASNPGQADTQYF.

The V gene is TRBV9, the J gene TRBJ1-6, with TRBD1 identical over 7 bases. The CDR3 totals 15 residues. The trim removed 0 bases at V and 7 bases at J, leaving 4 bases unmatched. CDR1 and CDR2 (germline): SGDLS, YYNGEE. CDR3 in amino acids: CASSVEGATNSPLHF. CDR3 nucleotides: TGTGCCAGCAGCGTAGAGGGGGCGACGAATTCACCCCTCCACTTT.

The rearrangement joins TRBV7-8 to TRBJ2-7; D gene uncertain. V lost 4 bases and J lost 1, with 17 bases in between. Germline CDR1 SGHVS, CDR2 FQNEAQ. This CDR3 is 16 amino acids long. The CDR3 region is CASSSQTPLLSYEQYF. CDR3 DNA: TGTGCCAGCAGCTCCCAGACACCGTTGCTTTCCTACGAGCAGTACTTC.

The chain joins TRBV4-1 to TRBJ1-5, with TRBD1 as a possible D gene (5 bases). There are 16 residues in the CDR3. The ends were cut back, 1 base at V and 5 bases at J, with 15 bases in the middle. Germline V gene sequence: CDR1 MGHRA, CDR2 YSYEKL. The CDR3 loop is CASSQVGQGGYQPQHF. The CDR3 bases are TGCGCCAGCAGCCAAGTTGGCCAGGGTGGTTATCAGCCCCAGCATTTT.

J is TRBJ1-1 and V is TRBV28; D remains ambiguous. The V and J ends lost 7 bases and 6 bases respectively, with 18 bases between them. Looked up from germline, CDR1 is MDHEN and CDR2 is SYDVKM. This CDR3 region has 14 residues. The CDR3 region has the DNA TGTGCCAGCACCCGGACTGGGAGTCGGGCTGAAGCTTTCTTT. Its protein is CASTRTGSRAEAFF.

This chain joins TRBV28 and TRBJ2-3, with a possible D match to TRBD1 (7 bases). The V gene's germline CDR1 is MDHEN and CDR2 SYDVKM. The CDR3 runs to 16 residues. Deletions cut 5 bases from V and 2 bases from J, with 17 bases between. CDR3 sequence (DNA): TGTGCCAGCAGTCGAGGAGGGGGCCGCATCACAGATACGCAGTATTTT. It encodes CASSRGGGRITDTQYF.

This clone was recorded many times. J is TRBJ1-1 and V is TRBV4-1; 11 bases align to TRBD1. The CDR3 is 18 amino acids. V shed 5 bases and J 1 base; nucleotides not matched to a gene: 12. CDR1 MGHRA and CDR2 YSYEKL come from the germline V gene. For the CDR3, the DNA is TGCGCCAGCAGCGGAGGACAGGGGGCCACCAACCCGAACACTGAAGCTTTCTTT. Translation: CASSGGQGATNPNTEAFF.

The chain uses TRBV6-5 and TRBJ2-7; the match to TRBD1 covers 9 bases. V lost 4 bases, J lost 4 bases, and 8 bases stayed unmatched. Germline V CDR1 and CDR2: MNHEY, SVGAGI. This CDR3 region has 15 residues. This CDR3 is CASSSRTGVMYEQYF. DNA for the CDR3: TGTGCCAGCAGTTCTCGGACAGGGGTCATGTACGAGCAGTACTTC.

The V gene is TRBV20-1, the J gene TRBJ2-7; D remains ambiguous. V shed 2 bases and J shed 5 bases, with 7 bases lying between them. Germline CDR1 DFQATT, CDR2 SNEGSKA (reference sequence). The CDR3 is made up of 11 amino acids. The CDR3, as DNA: TGCAGTGCTAGAAGCGCTCACGAGCAGTACTTC. This codes for CSARSAHEQYF.

The chain has TRBV15 and TRBJ2-5; 9 nucleotides agree with TRBD1. V gave up 1 base and J gave up 5 bases; unmatched junction bases: 8. The CDR3 runs to 16 residues. Germline CDR1 is LNHNV and CDR2 is YYDKDF (reference sequence). The CDR3 nucleotides read TGTGCCACCAGCAGAGCGGCCGGGACAGGGTGGGAGACCCAGTACTTC. This codes for CATSRAAGTGWETQYF.

The V call is TRBV28, the J call TRBJ1-2; D call uncertain. Germline values: CDR1 MDHEN, CDR2 SYDVKM. This CDR3 spans 16 amino acids. V gave up 6 bases and J gave up 4 bases, with 21 bases separating them. The CDR3 coding sequence is TGTGCCAGCAGCCAATCGGACGCGGGCTTATTCTATGGCTACACCTTC. Translating it yields CASSQSDAGLFYGYTF.

The CDR3, as DNA: TGTGCCAGCAGCCCAAATTCGGGACAGGGGAACACCGGGGAGCTGTTTTTT. Translation gives CASSPNSGQGNTGELFF. The V gene is TRBV3-1 (or the pseudogene TRBV3-2), the J gene TRBJ2-2, with 9 positions matching TRBD1. CDR1 is LGHDT, CDR2 YNNKEL, per germline (reference sequence). The J segment lost 1 base and the V segment lost 4 bases, leaving 7 bases of the junction unmatched. The CDR3 covers 17 residues.

This clone appeared a single time. The J gene is TRBJ2-7, the V gene TRBV19, with TRBD1 as a possible D gene (5 bases). V gave up 0 bases and J gave up 6 bases, with 9 bases separating them. This CDR3 is built from 13 residues. In germline, CDR1 is LNHDA, CDR2 SQIVND (reference sequence). CDR3 sequence: CASSIEERGEQYF. CDR3 nucleotides: TGTGCCAGTAGTATAGAGGAAAGGGGCGAGCAGTACTTC.

V is TRBV28 and J is TRBJ1-4, with 7 bases aligning to TRBD1. CDR3 length: 16 amino acids. V shed 10 bases, J shed 4 bases, and the junction held 15 bases outside the gene matches. Germline CDR1 and CDR2: MDHEN and SYDVKM. The CDR3 sequence is CATTDRTTRDNEKLFF. As DNA, the CDR3 is TGTGCCACTACGGACAGGACAACAAGAGATAATGAAAAACTGTTTTTT.

V gene TRBV5-1 combines with J gene TRBJ1-1; D may be TRBD1 (6 bases). With 0 bases removed from V and 6 bases from J, the gap between germline ends came to 12 bases. The CDR3 has 14 amino acids. Germline V gene lookup returns CDR1 SGHRS and CDR2 YFSETQ. CDR3 protein: CASSLDRADAEAFF. CDR3 in DNA: TGCGCCAGCAGCTTGGACAGGGCGGACGCTGAAGCTTTCTTT.

This chain uses TRBV2 with TRBJ2-5; 10 bases align to TRBD1. The length of the CDR3 is 14 residues. Germline CDR1 is SNHLY and CDR2 is FYNNEI. With 6 bases clipped from V and 1 base from J, the junction kept 2 bases outside the gene matches. The CDR3 nucleotides read TGTGCCAGCAGGAGGACAGGGGGCCAAGAGACCCAGTACTTC. Protein product: CASRRTGGQETQYF.

The rearrangement uses TRBV6-1 and TRBJ2-5; D might be TRBD1 (7 bases). Germline V gene data show CDR1 as MNHNS and CDR2 as SASEGT. The CDR3 covers 15 residues. V was clipped by 2 bases and J by 7 bases, with 17 bases between them. CDR3 nucleotide sequence: TGTGCCAGCAGTGAACGGGGGACAGCCAGAGGGACCCAGTACTTC. Protein sequence: CASSERGTARGTQYF.

This clone was detected a few times. The chain employs TRBV5-6 and TRBJ1-4; 11 bases line up with TRBD1. The CDR3 has 15 amino acids. Germline lookup yields CDR1 SGHDT and CDR2 YYEEEE. Trimming cost V 4 bases and J 7 bases; bases outside gene matches: 6. The CDR3 nucleotides are TGTGCCAGCAGCGTGGGACAGGGGGTTCTTGAAAAACTGTTTTTT. This codes for CASSVGQGVLEKLFF.

This clone appeared a few times. The chain links TRBV29-1 to TRBJ2-2; 10 nucleotides match TRBD2. V lost 4 bases, J lost 7 bases, and 6 bases stayed unmatched. Germline V gives CDR1 SQVTM, CDR2 ANQGSEA. This CDR3 region has 14 residues. The CDR3 is CSVAGSSGGGELFF. For the CDR3, the DNA is TGCAGCGTTGCAGGCTCTAGCGGGGGCGGGGAGCTGTTTTTT.

This chain links TRBV6-5 with TRBJ1-2; D not certain. V was trimmed by 0 bases and J by 3 bases, leaving 8 bases between them. Germline CDR1 and CDR2: MNHEY and SVGAGI. This CDR3 is 14 amino acids long. CDR3 in DNA: TGTGCCAGCAGTTACTCGTACAGAGACTATGGCTACACCTTC. Amino acids: CASSYSYRDYGYTF.

J is TRBJ2-5 and V is TRBV10-1, with 14 nucleotides matching TRBD2. Trimming took 9 bases from V and 4 from J; bases not matched to a gene: 13. The length of the CDR3 is 17 residues. Per germline, CDR1 WNHNN and CDR2 SYGVQD (reference sequence). The CDR3 bases are TGCGCCAGGAAACCGGGACTAGCGGGAGAGTGGGGAGAGACCCAGTACTTC. Encoded protein: CARKPGLAGEWGETQYF.

In the case of this clone: Germline and junction disagree at one end, which may indicate a read error. The rearrangement links TRBV6-1 to TRBJ2-1; TRBD1 might be the D (5 bases). Germline CDR1 is MNHNS and CDR2 is SASEGT. The CDR3 covers 14 residues. The CDR3 coding sequence is TGTGCCAGCAGCGAAGACAGATCCTACAATGAGCAGTTCTTC. Translating it yields CASSEDRSYNEQFF.

The V gene is TRBV6-4, the J gene TRBJ2-1; 9 bases agree with TRBD2. Germline CDR1 and CDR2: MRHNA and SNTAGT. The trim removed 8 bases at V and 5 bases at J, leaving 19 bases unmatched. The CDR3 contains 18 residues. The CDR3 DNA is TGTGCCAGCTTTCGGGCTATACCAAGCGGGGGGCCGGACAATGAGCAGTTCTTC. Protein product: CASFRAIPSGGPDNEQFF.

The genes are TRBV6-5 and TRBJ2-2, with 10 bases identical to TRBD1. CDR3 length equals 15 residues. Looked up from germline, CDR1 is MNHEY and CDR2 is SVGAGI. V gave up 6 bases and J gave up 0 bases; unmatched junction bases: 1. CDR3 bases: TGTGCCAGCAGAGGGACAGGGGCGAACACCGGGGAGCTGTTTTTT. Translated, it gives CASRGTGANTGELFF.

The chain employs TRBV7-8 and TRBJ1-2; weak D call: TRBD1 (6 bases). Trimming stripped 0 bases from V and 3 bases from J, with 11 bases between. This CDR3 contains 15 residues. CDR1 is SGHVS and CDR2 is FQNEAQ in the germline V gene. The chain's CDR3 is CASSLAGAGDYGYTF. CDR3 nucleotide sequence: TGTGCCAGCAGCTTAGCGGGGGCGGGAGACTATGGCTACACCTTC.

This clone was recorded only once. The chain recombines TRBV29-1 with TRBJ2-5, with D possibly TRBD2 on 5 matching bases. CDR3 length equals 13 residues. With 3 bases removed from V and 5 bases from J, the gap between germline ends came to 13 bases. CDR1 is SQVTM and CDR2 is ANQGSEA in the germline V gene. For the CDR3, the DNA is TGCAGCGTTGACTTCGTGGGAGCGGAGACCCAGTACTTC. Amino acid sequence: CSVDFVGAETQYF.

The chain has TRBV28 and TRBJ2-7; 10 bases match TRBD1. Germline loops: CDR1 MDHEN, CDR2 SYDVKM. V trimming: 2 bases; J trimming: 5 bases; junction bases outside the gene matches: 9. The CDR3 extends over 16 amino acids. CDR3 in DNA: TGTGCCAGCAGTTTAGACTGGGGACAGGGGCTCGACGAGCAGTACTTC. It yields the protein CASSLDWGQGLDEQYF.

This clone has only a few counts. The V call is TRBV2, the J call TRBJ1-1; 9 bases fit TRBD1. CDR1 and CDR2 from the germline V gene are SNHLY and FYNNEI. The V gene end was trimmed by 6 bases and the J gene end by 5 bases; junction bases not matched to a gene: 7. This CDR3 region has 14 residues. CDR3 sequence (DNA): TGTGCCAGCAGAGGCGGGACAGGGAGGACTGAAGCTTTCTTT. Protein sequence: CASRGGTGRTEAFF. The entire variable domain, with the rest obtained from reference TRBV2 and TRBJ1-1, is as follows: EPEVTQTPSHQVTQMGQEVILRCVPISNHLYFYWYRQILGQKVEFLVSFYNNEISEKSEIFDDQFSVERPDGSNFTLKIRSTKLEDSAMYFCASRGGTGRTEAFFGQGTRLTVV.